The text below deals with one T cell receptor (beta chain). CDR3 length: 15 amino acids. Germline V gene data show CDR1 as SGHRS and CDR2 as YFSETQ. J lost 3 bases, V lost 0 bases, and 3 bases had no gene match. This sample is part of a study of T-cell reconstitution after alpha-beta-depleted transplantation in children. Preparation of the TCRbeta library was carried out with unique molecular identifiers. TCRdb recomputed calls from the PCR reads with MiXCR, one row per CDR3 protein. The data contain approximately 590,000 distinct CDR3 sequences, about 11% of them singletons. The chain has TRBV5-1 and TRBJ1-5, with TRBD1 identical over 7 bases. This sample comprised PBMCs from the stem cell graft donor, obtained from the stem cell graft. This TCR was sampled from a human donor who donated a stem cell graft to a child with acute myeloid leukemia. The CDR3 loop reads CASSLEGAVNQPQHF. DNA of the CDR3: TGCGCCAGCAGCTTGGAGGGGGCTGTCAATCAGCCCCAGCATTTT.